This T cell receptor (beta chain) appears in the sequencing data of a study of control samples from healthy donors and cancer patients. V shed 5 bases, J shed 7 bases, and the junction held 8 bases outside the gene matches. Germline-derived CDR1 and CDR2 are SGHTA and FQGNSA. This CDR3 spans 16 amino acids. The method was immunoSEQ multiplex PCR; TCRdb's version includes in-frame clones alone and lacks a portion of them. The table lists 120,000 or so clones, roughly 87% of them singletons. The clonotype originates from a man aged 40-55 years in good health. The rearrangement joins TRBV7-2 to TRBJ2-1; 13 nucleotides match TRBD2. The sequencing sample was made of blood. CDR3 DNA sequence: TGTGCCAGCAGCCCAACCGGACTAGCGGGGGCGAATGAGCAGTTCTTC. Translation gives CASSPTGLAGANEQFF.